The rows below give T cell receptor beta chains drawn from one sample of a study of T cells in Graves' hyperthyroidism and ophthalmopathy. Via MiXCR, TCRdb re-called the multiplex PCR reads, giving one row per CDR3 protein. Among 130,000 or so distinct CDR3 sequences listed, roughly 23% were seen once. Input material: blood. These receptors all come from a woman in her forties or fifties with Graves' hyperthyroidism that later progressed to Graves' ophthalmopathy. CDR3s include the opening cysteine and the closing phenylalanine or tryptophan. D genes are given only for firm matches. Clone size is stated in some rows and not others, as once, few, many or a class when expanded.

clone size: NA; V gene: TRBV6-1; D gene: TRBD1; J gene: TRBJ2-1; CDR3 DNA: TGTGCCAGCAGTACGACAGGGGTGGGTGAGCAGTTCTTC; CDR3 protein: CASSTTGVGEQFF
clone size: NA; V gene: TRBV7-9; D gene: TRBD1; J gene: TRBJ1-1; CDR3 DNA: TGTGCCAGCAGCTCACAGGGGACCACTGAAGCTTTCTTT; CDR3 protein: CASSSQGTTEAFF
clone size: NA; V gene: TRBV6-1; D gene: NA; J gene: TRBJ2-3; CDR3 DNA: TGTGCCAGCGCCATGCGCGGCTCTCGCACAGATACGCAGTATTTT; CDR3 protein: CASAMRGSRTDTQYF
clone size: NA; V gene: TRBV12-3/TRBV12-4; D gene: NA; J gene: TRBJ2-5; CDR3 DNA: TGTGCCAGCAGTTTGGCGGGGCCGCGAGAGACCCAGTACTTC; CDR3 protein: CASSLAGPRETQYF
clone size: few; V gene: TRBV6-2/TRBV6-3; D gene: TRBD2; J gene: TRBJ2-1; CDR3 DNA: TGTGCCAGCACCCCGGGACTAGCGGGAGTAGAGCAGTTCTTC; CDR3 protein: CASTPGLAGVEQFF
clone size: many; V gene: TRBV11-2; D gene: TRBD2; J gene: TRBJ2-1; CDR3 DNA: TGTGCCAGCAGCCAACCGGGACTAGTGGCCCTCAATGAGCAGTTCTTC; CDR3 protein: CASSQPGLVALNEQFF
clone size: many; V gene: TRBV11-2; D gene: TRBD2; J gene: TRBJ2-2; CDR3 DNA: TGTGCCAGCAGCTTACGGCTAGCGGGGCCCCTGGACACCGGGGAGCTGTTTTTT; CDR3 protein: CASSLRLAGPLDTGELFF
clone size: NA; V gene: TRBV27; D gene: TRBD2; J gene: TRBJ2-3; CDR3 DNA: TGTGCCAGCAGTTTCACTAGCGGGAGAGGGGATACGCAGTATTTT; CDR3 protein: CASSFTSGRGDTQYF
clone size: few; V gene: TRBV27; D gene: NA; J gene: TRBJ1-2; CDR3 DNA: TGTGCCAGCAGTTTTGCAGGGAGGGACTATGGCTACACCTTC; CDR3 protein: CASSFAGRDYGYTF
clone size: many; V gene: TRBV3-1; D gene: NA; J gene: TRBJ2-4; CDR3 DNA: TGTGCCAGCAGCCAAGATCCTCCACCCAGCGTGGTAGCCAAAAACATTCAGTACTTC; CDR3 protein: CASSQDPPPSVVAKNIQYF
clone size: many; V gene: TRBV3-1; D gene: TRBD1; J gene: TRBJ1-4; CDR3 DNA: TGTGCCAGCAGTTCGGACAGGGACTGGGAAAAACTGTTTTTT; CDR3 protein: CASSSDRDWEKLFF